The T cell receptor (beta chain) described here comes from a study of shared T cell receptors in the human thymus. The J segment lost 5 bases and the V segment lost 5 bases, leaving 11 bases of the junction unmatched. Looked up from germline, CDR1 is MRHNA and CDR2 is SNTAGT. The CDR3 is 15 amino acids. The method was immunoSEQ multiplex PCR; TCRdb's version includes in-frame clones alone and lacks a portion of them. This table has 540,000 or so clones, about 84% appearing once. The same sample was also used in a study of human thymus T cells.

The clonotype originates from a boy younger than two with a congenital heart defect. The chain links TRBV6-4 to TRBJ2-7; 8 bases line up with TRBD2. Sequenced material: thymocytes. The CDR3 DNA reads TGTGCCAGCAGTCTACAACTAGCGGAGGTCAACGAGCAGTACTTC. Translating it yields CASSLQLAEVNEQYF.